This TCR beta chain was identified during a study of T cell responses to AZD1222 COVID-19 vaccine. At the level of the study: Timing groups of about 4 and about 12 weeks for second doses were pooled. General study findings and limits: Only after the peak T cell response were repertoires sampled. There were mostly white British donors and more females than males, and clonal diversity was possibly underestimated. Vaccine-associated CD4 TCRs spanned spike, dominant at 160-218 and 743-854.

The CDR3 covers 17 residues. Germline V lookup: CDR1 SNHLY, CDR2 FYNNEI. Losses at the gene ends were 6 bases for V and 7 bases for J; bases not matched to a gene: 11. Turning to this clone: The antigen is undetermined.

Sequencing was performed with immunoSEQ multiplex PCR; in TCRdb, only in-frame clones are kept and a portion is missing. The repertoire has about 99,000 clones, just over 90% of them found once; the top ten carry about an eighth. The specimen comprised peripheral blood, sampled on day 0 of AZD1222 vaccination. This chain joins TRBV2 and TRBJ2-1; TRBD2 matches 14 bases. This sequence originates from an adult in good health. CDR3 DNA sequence: TGTGCCAGCAGACCGACTAGCGGGAGGGCCCTTTTTAATGAGCAGTTCTTC. This gives the protein CASRPTSGRALFNEQFF.